This TCR beta chain was obtained from a study of beta chain features in type 1 diabetes. Overall study context: Sorted cells examined across all samples numbered 107,917,701. Study-wide findings and caveats: More deletions and fewer insertions at VDJ junctions were seen in type 1 diabetes patients.

As every portion of the isolated RNA was reverse transcribed, the sequencing read expressed TCRB transcripts. The study sequenced naive, central memory and regulatory T cell samples to an average of approximately 4 million reads. Generated by immunoSEQ multiplex PCR, the TCRdb table keeps only in-frame clones and is missing some. The table lists roughly 180,000 clones, about 13% of them singletons. About this clone: The antigen remains undetermined.

The authors sorted CD4+ naive, central memory, regulatory and stem cell-like memory cells via CD45RO/CCR7/CD25/CD127/CD95/CD27. V was trimmed by 0 bases and J by 8 bases, leaving 17 bases between them. Per germline, CDR1 SGHNT and CDR2 YYREEE (reference sequence). The CDR3 runs to 15 residues. V is TRBV5-4 and J is TRBJ1-1, with no clear D. This receptor was identified in a woman under 30 in good health. The specimen was central memory CD4+ T cells from blood. The CDR3 reads CASSLGVTTLGEAFF. Here the CDR3 DNA reads TGTGCCAGCAGCTTGGGTGTCACGACTCTTGGGGAAGCTTTCTTT. Using reference TRBV5-4 and TRBJ1-1 for the parts outside the CDR3, the full variable domain is ETGVTQSPTHLIKTRGQQVTLRCSSQSGHNTVSWYQQALGQGPQFIFQYYREEENGRGNFPPRFSGLQFPNYSSELNVNALELDDSALYLCASSLGVTTLGEAFFGQGTRLTVV.